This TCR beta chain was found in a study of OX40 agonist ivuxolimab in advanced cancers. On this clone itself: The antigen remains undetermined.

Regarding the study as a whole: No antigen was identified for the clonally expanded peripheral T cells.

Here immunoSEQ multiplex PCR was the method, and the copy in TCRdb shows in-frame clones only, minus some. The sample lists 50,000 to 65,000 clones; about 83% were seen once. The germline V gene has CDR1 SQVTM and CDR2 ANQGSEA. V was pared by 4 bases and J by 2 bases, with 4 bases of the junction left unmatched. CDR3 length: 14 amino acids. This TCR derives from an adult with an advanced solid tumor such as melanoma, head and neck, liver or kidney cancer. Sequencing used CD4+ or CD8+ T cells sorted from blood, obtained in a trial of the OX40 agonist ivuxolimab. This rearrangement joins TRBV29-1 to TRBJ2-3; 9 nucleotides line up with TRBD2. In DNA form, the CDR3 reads TGCAGCGTTGCGGCTAGCGGGAACACAGATACGCAGTATTTT. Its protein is CSVAASGNTDTQYF.